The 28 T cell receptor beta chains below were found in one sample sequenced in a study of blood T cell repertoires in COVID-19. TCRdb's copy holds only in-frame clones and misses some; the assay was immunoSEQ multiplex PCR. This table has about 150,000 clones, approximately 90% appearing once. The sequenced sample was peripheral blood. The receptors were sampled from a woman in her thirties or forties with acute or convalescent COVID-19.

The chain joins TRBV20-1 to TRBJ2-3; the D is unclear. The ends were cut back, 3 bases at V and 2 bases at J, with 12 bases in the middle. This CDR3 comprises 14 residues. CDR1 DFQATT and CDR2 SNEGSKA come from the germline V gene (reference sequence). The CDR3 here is CSASDGGDTDTQYF. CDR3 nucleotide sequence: TGCAGTGCTAGTGATGGCGGCGACACAGATACGCAGTATTTT.

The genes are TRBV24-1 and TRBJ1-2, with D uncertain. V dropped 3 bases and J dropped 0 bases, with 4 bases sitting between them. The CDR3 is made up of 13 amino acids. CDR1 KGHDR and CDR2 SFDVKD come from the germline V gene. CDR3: CATSDGPNYGYTF. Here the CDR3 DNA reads TGTGCCACCAGTGATGGCCCTAACTATGGCTACACCTTC.

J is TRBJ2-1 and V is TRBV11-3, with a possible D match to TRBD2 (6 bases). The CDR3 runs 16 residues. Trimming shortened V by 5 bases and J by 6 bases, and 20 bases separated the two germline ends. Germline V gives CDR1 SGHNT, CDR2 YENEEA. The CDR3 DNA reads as TGTGCCAGCAGCCCCCACGGGTCGGGGGAGCGCAATGAGCAGTTCTTC. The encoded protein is CASSPHGSGERNEQFF. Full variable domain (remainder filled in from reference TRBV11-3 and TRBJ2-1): EAGVVQSPRYKIIEKKQPVAFWCNPISGHNTLYWYLQNLGQGPELLIRYENEEAVDDSQLPKDRFSAERLKGVDSTLKIQPAELGDSAVYLCASSPHGSGERNEQFFGPGTRLTVL.

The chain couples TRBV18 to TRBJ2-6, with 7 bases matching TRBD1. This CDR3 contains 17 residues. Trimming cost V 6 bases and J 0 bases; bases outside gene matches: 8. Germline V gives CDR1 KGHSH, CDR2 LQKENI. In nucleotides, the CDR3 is TGTGCCAGCTCGGGGATGGGACAGTTCTCTGGGGCCAACGTCCTGACTTTC. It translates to CASSGMGQFSGANVLTF.

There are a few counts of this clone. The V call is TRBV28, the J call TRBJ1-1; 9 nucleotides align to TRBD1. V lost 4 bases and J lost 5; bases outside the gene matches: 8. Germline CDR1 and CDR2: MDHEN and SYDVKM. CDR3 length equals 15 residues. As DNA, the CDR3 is TGTGCCAGCAGTTGGCCGGGACAGGGTGTGACTGAAGCTTTCTTT. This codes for CASSWPGQGVTEAFF.

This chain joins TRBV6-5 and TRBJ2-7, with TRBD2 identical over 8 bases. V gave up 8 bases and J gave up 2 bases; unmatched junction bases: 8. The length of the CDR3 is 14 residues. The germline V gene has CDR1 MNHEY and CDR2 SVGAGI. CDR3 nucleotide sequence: TGTGCCAGCCACCGGGGGGGATCAGCCTACGAGCAGTACTTC. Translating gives CASHRGGSAYEQYF.

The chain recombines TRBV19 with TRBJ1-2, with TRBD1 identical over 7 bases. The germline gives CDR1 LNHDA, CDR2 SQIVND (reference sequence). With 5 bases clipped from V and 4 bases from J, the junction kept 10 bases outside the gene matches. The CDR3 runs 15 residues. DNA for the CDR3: TGTGCCAGTAGTGCCGACAGGGCCCGCCCCTATGGCTACACCTTC. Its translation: CASSADRARPYGYTF.

CDR3 DNA sequence: TGTGCCAGCAGCCAAAACCCGGGGTCCCCCGGTGAGCAGTTCTTC. Its protein product is CASSQNPGSPGEQFF. V is TRBV5-4 and J is TRBJ2-1; a weak D match, TRBD2 (5 bases). Germline CDR1 reads SGHNT; CDR2 reads YYREEE (reference sequence). This CDR3 contains 15 residues. V gave up 4 bases and J gave up 9 bases, with 20 bases separating them.

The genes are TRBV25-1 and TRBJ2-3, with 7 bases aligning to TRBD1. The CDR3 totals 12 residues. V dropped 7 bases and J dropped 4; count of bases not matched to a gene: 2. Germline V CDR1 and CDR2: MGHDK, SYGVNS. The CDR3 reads CASTGTADTQYF. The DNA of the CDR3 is TGTGCCAGCACCGGGACAGCAGATACGCAGTATTTT.

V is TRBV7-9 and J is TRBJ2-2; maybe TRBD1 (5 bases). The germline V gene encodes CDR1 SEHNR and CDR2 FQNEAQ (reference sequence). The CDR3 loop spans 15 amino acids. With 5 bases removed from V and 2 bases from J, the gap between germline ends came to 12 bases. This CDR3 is CASSPQGFNTGELFF. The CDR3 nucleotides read TGTGCCAGCAGCCCCCAGGGTTTTAACACCGGGGAGCTGTTTTTT.

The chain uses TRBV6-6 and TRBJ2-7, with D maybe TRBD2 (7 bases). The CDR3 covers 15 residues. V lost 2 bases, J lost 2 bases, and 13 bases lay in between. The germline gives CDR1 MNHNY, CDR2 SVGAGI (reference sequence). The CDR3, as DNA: TGTGCCAGCAGTTACCTGCGGGGGCCCCCCTACGAGCAGTACTTC. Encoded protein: CASSYLRGPPYEQYF.

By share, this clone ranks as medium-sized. CDR3 coding DNA: TGTGCCAGCTCACCACTCGGTGCTTTCTTT. It encodes CASSPLGAFF. V is TRBV18 and J is TRBJ1-1, with no clear D. CDR3 length: 10 amino acids. The germline V gene encodes CDR1 KGHSH and CDR2 LQKENI. V was pared by 1 base and J by 11 bases, with 5 bases between. Filled out from reference TRBV18 and TRBJ1-1, the complete variable domain reads NAGVMQNPRHLVRRRGQEARLRCSPMKGHSHVYWYRQLPEEGLKFMVYLQKENIIDESGMPKERFSAEFPKEGPSILRIQQVVRGDSAAYFCASSPLGAFFGQGTRLTVV.

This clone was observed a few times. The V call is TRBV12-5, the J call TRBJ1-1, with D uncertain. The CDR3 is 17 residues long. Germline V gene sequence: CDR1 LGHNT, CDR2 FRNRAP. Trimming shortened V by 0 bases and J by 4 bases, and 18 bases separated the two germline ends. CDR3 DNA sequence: TGTGCTAGTGGTTTGGTACTGGACCGAATGGGGAGCACTGAAGCTTTCTTT. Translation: CASGLVLDRMGSTEAFF.

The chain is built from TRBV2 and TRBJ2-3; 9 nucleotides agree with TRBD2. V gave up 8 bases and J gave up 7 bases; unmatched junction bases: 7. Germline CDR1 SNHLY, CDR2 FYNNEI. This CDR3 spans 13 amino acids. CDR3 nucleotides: TGTGCCAGCGGCGGCGGGAGGGCCTATACGCAGTATTTT. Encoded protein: CASGGGRAYTQYF.

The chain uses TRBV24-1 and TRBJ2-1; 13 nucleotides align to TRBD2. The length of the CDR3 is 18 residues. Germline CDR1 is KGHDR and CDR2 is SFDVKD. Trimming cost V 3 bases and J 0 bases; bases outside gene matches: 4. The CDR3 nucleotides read TGTGCCACCAGTGATCAGACTAGCGGGGGGTACTCCTACAATGAGCAGTTCTTC. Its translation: CATSDQTSGGYSYNEQFF.

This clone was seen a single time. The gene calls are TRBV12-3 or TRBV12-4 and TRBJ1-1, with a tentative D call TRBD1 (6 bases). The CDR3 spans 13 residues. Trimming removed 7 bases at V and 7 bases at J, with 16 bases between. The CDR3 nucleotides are TGTGCCAGCACTAAAGCCCACAGGGATGAAGCTTTCTTT. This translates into CASTKAHRDEAFF.

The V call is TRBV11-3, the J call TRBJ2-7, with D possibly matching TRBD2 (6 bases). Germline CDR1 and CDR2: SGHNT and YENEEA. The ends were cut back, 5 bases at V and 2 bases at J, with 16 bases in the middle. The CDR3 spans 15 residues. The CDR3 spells CASSSIRETTYEQYF. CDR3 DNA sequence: TGTGCCAGCAGCAGTATCCGGGAGACCACCTACGAGCAGTACTTC.

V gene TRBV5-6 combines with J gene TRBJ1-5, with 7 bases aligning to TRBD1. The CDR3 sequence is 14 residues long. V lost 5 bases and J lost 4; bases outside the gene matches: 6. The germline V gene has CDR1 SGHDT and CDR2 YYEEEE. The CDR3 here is CASSWGQSNQPQHF. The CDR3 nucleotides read TGTGCCAGCAGTTGGGGACAGAGTAATCAGCCCCAGCATTTT. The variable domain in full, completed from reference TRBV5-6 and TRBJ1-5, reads DAGVTQSPTHLIKTRGQQVTLRCSPKSGHDTVSWYQQALGQGPQFIFQYYEEEERQRGNFPDRFSGHQFPNYSSELNVNALLLGDSALYLCASSWGQSNQPQHFGDGTRLSIL.

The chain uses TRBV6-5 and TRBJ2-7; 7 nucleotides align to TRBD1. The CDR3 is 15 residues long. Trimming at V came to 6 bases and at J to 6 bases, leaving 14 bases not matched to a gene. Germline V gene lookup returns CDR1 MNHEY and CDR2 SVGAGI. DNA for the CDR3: TGTGCCAGCAGCGGGACAGTTCTAAATACGGTCGAGCAGTACTTC. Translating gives CASSGTVLNTVEQYF.

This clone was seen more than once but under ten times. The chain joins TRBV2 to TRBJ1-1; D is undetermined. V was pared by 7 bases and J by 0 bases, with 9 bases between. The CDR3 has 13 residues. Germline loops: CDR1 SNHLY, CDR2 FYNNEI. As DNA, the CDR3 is TGTGCCAGCACCATCCAGGTGAACACTGAAGCTTTCTTT. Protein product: CASTIQVNTEAFF.

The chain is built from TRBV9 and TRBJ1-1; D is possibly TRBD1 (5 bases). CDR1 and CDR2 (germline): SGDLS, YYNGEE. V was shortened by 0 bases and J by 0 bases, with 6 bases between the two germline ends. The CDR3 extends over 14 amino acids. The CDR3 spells CASSVDRLNTEAFF. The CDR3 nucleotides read TGTGCCAGCAGCGTAGACAGGTTGAACACTGAAGCTTTCTTT.

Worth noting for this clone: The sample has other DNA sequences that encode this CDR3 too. As DNA, the CDR3 is TGTGCCAGCAGCCTAAACACCGGGGAGCTGTTTTTT. Encoded protein: CASSLNTGELFF. The chain recombines TRBV9 with TRBJ2-2; D gene uncertain. The germline V and J ends were trimmed by 4 bases and 2 bases, with 3 bases remaining between them. This CDR3 region has 12 residues. The germline V gene has CDR1 SGDLS and CDR2 YYNGEE.

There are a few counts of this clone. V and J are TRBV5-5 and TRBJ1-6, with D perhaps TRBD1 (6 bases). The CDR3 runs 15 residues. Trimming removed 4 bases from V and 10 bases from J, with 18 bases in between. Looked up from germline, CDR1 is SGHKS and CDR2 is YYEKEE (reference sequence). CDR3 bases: TGTGCCAGCAGCGACTCTTCAGGGGTAGGATCACCCCTCCACTTT. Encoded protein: CASSDSSGVGSPLHF. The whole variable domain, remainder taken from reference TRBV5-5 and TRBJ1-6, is DAGVTQSPTHLIKTRGQQVTLRCSPISGHKSVSWYQQVLGQGPQFIFQYYEKEERGRGNFPDRFSARQFPNYSSELNVNALLLGDSALYLCASSDSSGVGSPLHFGNGTRLTVT.

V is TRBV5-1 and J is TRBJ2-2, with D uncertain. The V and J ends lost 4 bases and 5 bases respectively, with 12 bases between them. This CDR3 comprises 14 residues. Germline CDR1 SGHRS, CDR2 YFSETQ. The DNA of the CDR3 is TGCGCCAGCAGCGTAGACCCCGGGACCGGGGAGCTGTTTTTT. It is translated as CASSVDPGTGELFF.

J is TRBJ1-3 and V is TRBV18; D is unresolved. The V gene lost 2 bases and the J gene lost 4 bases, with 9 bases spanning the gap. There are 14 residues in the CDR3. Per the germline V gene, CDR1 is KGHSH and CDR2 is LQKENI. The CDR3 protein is CASSPAVQGNTIYF. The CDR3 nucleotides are TGTGCCAGCTCACCAGCAGTCCAAGGAAACACCATATATTTT.

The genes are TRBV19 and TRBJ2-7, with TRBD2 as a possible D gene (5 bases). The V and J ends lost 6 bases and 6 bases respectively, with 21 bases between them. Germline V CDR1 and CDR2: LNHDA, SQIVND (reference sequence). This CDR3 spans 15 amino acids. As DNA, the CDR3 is TGTGCCAGTAGCCTAAATTTCAAAACTAGTTCCGAGCAGTACTTC. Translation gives CASSLNFKTSSEQYF.

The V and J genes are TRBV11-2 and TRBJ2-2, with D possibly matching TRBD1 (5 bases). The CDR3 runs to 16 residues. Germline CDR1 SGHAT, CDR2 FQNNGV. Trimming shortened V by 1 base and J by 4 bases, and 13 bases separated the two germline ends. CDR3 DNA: TGTGCCAGCAGCTTAGGGCAGGGCTATCCCACCGGGGAGCTGTTTTTT. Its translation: CASSLGQGYPTGELFF.

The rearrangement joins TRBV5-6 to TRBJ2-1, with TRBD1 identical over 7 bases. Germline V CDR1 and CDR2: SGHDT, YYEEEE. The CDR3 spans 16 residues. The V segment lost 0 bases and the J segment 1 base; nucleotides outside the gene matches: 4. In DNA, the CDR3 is TGTGCCAGCAGCTTGGACAGGGGTAAGTCCTACAATGAGCAGTTCTTC. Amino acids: CASSLDRGKSYNEQFF.